Below, one T cell receptor (beta chain) is given with its context. Its specificity is unknown. Clones were sequenced by immunoSEQ multiplex PCR, and TCRdb holds only the in-frame ones, with some missing. The data contain over 85,000 clones, 85% to 90% of them seen just once; the ten biggest clones take up approximately 15%. These data belong to a study of T cell responses to AZD1222 COVID-19 vaccine. Points from the study as a whole: Only a handful of individuals given AZD1222 were seropositive at baseline. Two AZD1222 doses significantly raised spike-specific TCR breadth and depth over controls. Spike-wide vaccine-associated CD4 TCRs dominated at 160-218 and 743-854.

Sample: peripheral blood, taken 28 days after the second AZD1222 dose. The source is an adult who received the AZD1222 COVID-19 vaccine.

CDR3 coding DNA: TGTGCCAGCTCACCCGGGACAGGGGATCAGCCCCAGCATTTT. Its translation is CASSPGTGDQPQHF. The gene calls are TRBV18 and TRBJ1-5, with 10 bases identical to TRBD1. The CDR3 has 14 residues. The V segment lost 3 bases and the J segment 5 bases; nucleotides outside the gene matches: 1. Germline CDR1 KGHSH, CDR2 LQKENI. Using reference TRBV18 and TRBJ1-5 for the parts outside the CDR3, the full variable domain is NAGVMQNPRHLVRRRGQEARLRCSPMKGHSHVYWYRQLPEEGLKFMVYLQKENIIDESGMPKERFSAEFPKEGPSILRIQQVVRGDSAAYFCASSPGTGDQPQHFGDGTRLSIL.